What follows describes a single T cell receptor (beta chain). Its antigen is currently unknown. Terminally differentiated effector memory CD45RA+ cells were excluded from the naive CD8 cells, which were CD45RO-negative and positively selected for CCR7. Only in-frame clones appear in the TCRdb table, and some are missing; sequencing was by immunoSEQ multiplex PCR. Altogether some 1,900,000 clones are present, approximately 94% being singletons, with the ten largest covering approximately 1.2%. The ends were cut back, 3 bases at V and 1 base at J, with 13 bases in the middle. Germline CDR1 reads MNHEY; CDR2 reads SMNVEV (reference sequence). The CDR3 has 15 residues. The record originates from a study of shared clonotypes between healthy human individuals. Study-wide points: Apart from blood, nothing was sampled; tissue repertoires likely differ.

Source material: naive CD8+ T cells sorted from blood. The chain uses TRBV27 and TRBJ2-7, with D tentatively TRBD2 (7 bases). This receptor was identified in a man in his late teens or twenties in good health. The CDR3 loop is CASSFRGATSYEQYF. Written as DNA, the CDR3 is TGTGCCAGCAGTTTTCGGGGGGCTACTTCCTACGAGCAGTACTTC.